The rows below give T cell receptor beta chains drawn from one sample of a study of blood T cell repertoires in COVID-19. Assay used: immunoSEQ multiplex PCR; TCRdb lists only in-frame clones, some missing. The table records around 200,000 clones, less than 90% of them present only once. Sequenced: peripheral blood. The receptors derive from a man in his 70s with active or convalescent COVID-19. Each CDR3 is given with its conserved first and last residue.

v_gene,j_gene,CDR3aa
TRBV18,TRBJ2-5,CASSPGLQETQYF
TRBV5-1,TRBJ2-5,CASSFGGGQRETQYF
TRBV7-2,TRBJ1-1,CASSLMQGRRTEAFF
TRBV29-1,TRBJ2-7,CSGGDRTSPAEQYF
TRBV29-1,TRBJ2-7,CSVGGALAASYEQYF
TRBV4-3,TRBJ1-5,CASSAAYSNQPQHF
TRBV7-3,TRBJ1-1,CASSSTGVTEAFF
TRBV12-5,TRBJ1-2,CASGLELNYGYTF
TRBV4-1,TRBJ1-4,CASSQERSGRGATNEKLFF
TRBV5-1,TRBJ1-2,CASSIDRAGYGYTF
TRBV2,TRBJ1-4,CASMRDNEKLFF
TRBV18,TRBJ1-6,CASSLRQSNSPLHF
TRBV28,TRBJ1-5,CASSSTLPQGYGQPQHF
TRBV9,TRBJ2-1,CASSVQAGANNEQFF
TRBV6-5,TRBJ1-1,CASSYSRTANTEAFF
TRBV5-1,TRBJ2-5,CASSYGLVKETQYF
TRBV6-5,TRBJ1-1,CASSYSESLEAFF
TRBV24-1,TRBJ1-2,CATSVRGRGYTF
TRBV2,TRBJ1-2,CASSPLRDRGLYGYTF
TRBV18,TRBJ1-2,CASSPGAVPYGYTF
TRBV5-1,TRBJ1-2,CASSLGPRDYGYTF
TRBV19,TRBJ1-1,CASAVGANTEAFF
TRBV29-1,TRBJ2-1,CSVDGLAGGVYNEQFF
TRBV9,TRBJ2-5,CASSVEGGVQETQYF
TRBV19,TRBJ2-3,CASRTGGSLDTQYF
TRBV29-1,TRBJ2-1,CSVKLAGGSYNEQFF
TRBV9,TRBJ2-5,CASSAGTSGGDSQYF
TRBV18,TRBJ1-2,CASSPPGQFSIGYTF
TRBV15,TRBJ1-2,CATSPGTGGRGGYTF
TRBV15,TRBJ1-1,CATSRDGLNTEAFF
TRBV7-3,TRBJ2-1,CASSLIGGSSYNEQFF
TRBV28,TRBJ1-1,CASSPRPGQGTTEAFF
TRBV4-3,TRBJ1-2,CASSQPPGTGGSVDGYTF
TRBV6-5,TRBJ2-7,CATRLQGVDYEQYF
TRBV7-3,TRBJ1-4,CASTRTGAVNEKLFF
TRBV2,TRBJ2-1,CASNSRGGPSYNEQFF
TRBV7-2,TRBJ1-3,CASSQGTSVGNTIYF
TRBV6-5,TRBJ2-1,CATTGLAYNEQFF
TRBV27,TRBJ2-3,CASSSPRGGRATDTQYF
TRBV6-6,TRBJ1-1,CASSFTTGTEAFF
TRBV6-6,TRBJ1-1,CASSYPSRGTEAFF
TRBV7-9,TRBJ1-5,CASSLARGGDQPQHF
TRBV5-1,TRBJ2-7,CASSLAPSGRAIESYEQYF
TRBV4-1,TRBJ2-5,CASSPGQPQGETQYF
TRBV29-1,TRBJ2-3,CSVAVGRDGDTQYF
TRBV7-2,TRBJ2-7,CASSLGSGALYEQYF
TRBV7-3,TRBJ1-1,CASSEIDRNTEAFF
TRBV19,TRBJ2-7,CASSISRTGKSYEQYF
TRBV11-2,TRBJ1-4,CASSLGQGATNEKLFF
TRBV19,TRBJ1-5,CASSMDRAYSNQPQHF
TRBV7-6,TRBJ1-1,CASSPSRNVAFF
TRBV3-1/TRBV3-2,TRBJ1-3,CASSPVFYNGNTIYF
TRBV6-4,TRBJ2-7,CASSAETGISYEQYF
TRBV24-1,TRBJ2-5,CATSDLPGRGSLQETQYF
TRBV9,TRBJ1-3,CASSPLGASGNTIYF